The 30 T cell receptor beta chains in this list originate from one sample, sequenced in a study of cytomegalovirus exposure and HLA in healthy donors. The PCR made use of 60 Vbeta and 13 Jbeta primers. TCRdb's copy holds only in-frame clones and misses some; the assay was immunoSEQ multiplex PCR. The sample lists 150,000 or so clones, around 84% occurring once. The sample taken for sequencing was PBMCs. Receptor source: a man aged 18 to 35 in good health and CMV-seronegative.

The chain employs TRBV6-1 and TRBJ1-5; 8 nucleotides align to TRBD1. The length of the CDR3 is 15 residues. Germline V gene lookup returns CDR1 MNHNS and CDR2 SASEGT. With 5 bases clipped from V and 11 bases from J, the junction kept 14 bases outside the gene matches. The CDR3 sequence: CASSPGQVNRPAQHF. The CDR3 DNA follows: TGTGCCAGCAGTCCGGGACAGGTAAACCGTCCGGCCCAGCATTTT.

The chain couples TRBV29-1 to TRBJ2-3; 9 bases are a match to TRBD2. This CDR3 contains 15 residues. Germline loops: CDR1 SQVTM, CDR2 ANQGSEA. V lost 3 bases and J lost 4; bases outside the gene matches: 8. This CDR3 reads CSVERRGGPPDTQYF. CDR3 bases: TGCAGCGTTGAGCGGCGGGGGGGCCCGCCAGATACGCAGTATTTT.

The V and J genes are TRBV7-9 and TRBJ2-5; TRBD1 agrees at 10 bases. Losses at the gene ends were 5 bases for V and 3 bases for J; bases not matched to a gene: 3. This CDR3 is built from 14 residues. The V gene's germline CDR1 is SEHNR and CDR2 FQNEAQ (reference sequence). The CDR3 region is CASSRTGGKETQYF. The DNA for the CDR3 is TGTGCCAGCAGCCGGACAGGGGGGAAAGAGACCCAGTACTTC.

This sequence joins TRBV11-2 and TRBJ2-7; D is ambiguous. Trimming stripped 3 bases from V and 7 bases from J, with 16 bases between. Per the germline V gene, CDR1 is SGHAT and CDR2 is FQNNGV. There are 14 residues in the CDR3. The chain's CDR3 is CASSLSEYTGEQYF. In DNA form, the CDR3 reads TGTGCCAGCAGCTTGTCGGAGTACACCGGGGAGCAGTACTTC.

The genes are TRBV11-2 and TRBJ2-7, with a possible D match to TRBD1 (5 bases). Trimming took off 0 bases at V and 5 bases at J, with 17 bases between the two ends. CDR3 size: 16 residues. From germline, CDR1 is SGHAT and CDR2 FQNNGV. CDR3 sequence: CASSLDGETAQDEQYF. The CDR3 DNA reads TGTGCCAGCAGCTTAGACGGTGAAACAGCACAGGACGAGCAGTACTTC.

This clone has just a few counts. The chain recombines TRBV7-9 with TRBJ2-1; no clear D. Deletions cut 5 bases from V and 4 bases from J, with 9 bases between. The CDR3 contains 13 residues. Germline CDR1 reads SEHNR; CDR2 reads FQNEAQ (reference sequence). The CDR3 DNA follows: TGTGCCAGCAGCCCGCCGAGGTACAATGAGCAGTTCTTC. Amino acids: CASSPPRYNEQFF.

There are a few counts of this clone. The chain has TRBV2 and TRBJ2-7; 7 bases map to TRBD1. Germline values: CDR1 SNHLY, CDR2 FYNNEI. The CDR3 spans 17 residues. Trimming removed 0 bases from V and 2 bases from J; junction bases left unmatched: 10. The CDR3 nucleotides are TGTGCCAGCAGTGAAGCGAACGTTGACAGGGTCGCCTACGAGCAGTACTTC. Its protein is CASSEANVDRVAYEQYF.

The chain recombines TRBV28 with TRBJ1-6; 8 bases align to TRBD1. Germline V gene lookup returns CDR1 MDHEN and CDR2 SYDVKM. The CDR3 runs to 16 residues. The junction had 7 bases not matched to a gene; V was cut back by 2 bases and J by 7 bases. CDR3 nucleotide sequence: TGTGCCAGCAGTTTAAGGGGACAGGCGGAGAATTCACCCCTCCACTTT. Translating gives CASSLRGQAENSPLHF.

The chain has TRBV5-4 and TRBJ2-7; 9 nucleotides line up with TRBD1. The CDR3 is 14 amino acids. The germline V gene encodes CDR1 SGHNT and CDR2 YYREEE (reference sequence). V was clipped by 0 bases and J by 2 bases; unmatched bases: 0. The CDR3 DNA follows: TGTGCCAGCAGCTTGGGGACAGGGGCCTACGAGCAGTACTTC. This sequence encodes CASSLGTGAYEQYF.

CDR3 bases: TGTGCCAGCAGCTTTGGGCAAGACTCTGGAAACACCATATATTTT. Amino acid sequence: CASSFGQDSGNTIYF. The chain employs TRBV7-6 and TRBJ1-3; D gene unclear. Per the germline V gene, CDR1 is SGHVS and CDR2 is FNYEAQ. V was cut by 3 bases and J by 0 bases, with 9 bases left in between. The CDR3 covers 15 residues. Together with reference TRBV7-6 and TRBJ1-3, the CDR3 gives the full variable domain: GAGVSQSPRYKVTKRGQDVALRCDPISGHVSLYWYRQALGQGPEFLTYFNYEAQQDKSGLPNDRFSAERPEGSISTLTIQRTEQRDSAMYRCASSFGQDSGNTIYFGEGSWLTVV.

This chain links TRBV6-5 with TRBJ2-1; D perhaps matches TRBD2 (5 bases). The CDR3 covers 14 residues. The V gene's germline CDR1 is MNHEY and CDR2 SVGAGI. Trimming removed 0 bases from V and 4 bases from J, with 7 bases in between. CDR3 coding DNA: TGTGCCAGCAGTTACTCGTGGACTTACAATGAGCAGTTCTTC. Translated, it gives CASSYSWTYNEQFF.

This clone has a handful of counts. CDR3 amino acids: CASSPAQGSSPLHF. CDR3 DNA: TGTGCCAGCTCACCGGCCCAGGGGAGTTCACCCCTCCACTTT. The chain combines TRBV18 with TRBJ1-6, with D perhaps matching TRBD1 (6 bases). Trimming removed 3 bases from V and 9 bases from J, with 12 bases in between. The germline V gene has CDR1 KGHSH and CDR2 LQKENI. The CDR3 is made up of 14 amino acids.

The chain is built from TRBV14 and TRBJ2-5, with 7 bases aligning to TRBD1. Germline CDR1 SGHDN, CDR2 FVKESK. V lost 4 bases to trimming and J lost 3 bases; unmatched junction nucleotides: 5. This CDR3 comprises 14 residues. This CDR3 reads CASSLVGQKETQYF. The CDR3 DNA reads TGTGCCAGCAGCCTAGTGGGACAGAAAGAGACCCAGTACTTC.

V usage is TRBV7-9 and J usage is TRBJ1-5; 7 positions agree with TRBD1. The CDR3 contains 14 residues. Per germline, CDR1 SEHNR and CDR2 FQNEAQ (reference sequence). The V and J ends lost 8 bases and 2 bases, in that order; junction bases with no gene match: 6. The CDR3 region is CASGAGTGNQPQHF. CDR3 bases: TGTGCCAGCGGGGCCGGGACAGGCAATCAGCCCCAGCATTTT.

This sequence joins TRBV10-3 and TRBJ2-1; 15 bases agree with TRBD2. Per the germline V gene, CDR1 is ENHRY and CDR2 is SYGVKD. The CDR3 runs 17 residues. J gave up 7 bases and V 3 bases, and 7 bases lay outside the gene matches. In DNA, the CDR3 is TGTGCCATCAGTGAAAGGACTAGCGGGAGGGCTGGAAATGAGCAGTTCTTC. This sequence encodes CAISERTSGRAGNEQFF.

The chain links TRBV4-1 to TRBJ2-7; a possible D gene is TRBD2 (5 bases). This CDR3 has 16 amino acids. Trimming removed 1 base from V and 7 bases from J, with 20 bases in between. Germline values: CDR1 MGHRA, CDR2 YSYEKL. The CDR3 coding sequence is TGCGCCAGCAGCCAAGTAAAGGCTAGCCGGCTAGGGGAGCAGTACTTC. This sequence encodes CASSQVKASRLGEQYF.

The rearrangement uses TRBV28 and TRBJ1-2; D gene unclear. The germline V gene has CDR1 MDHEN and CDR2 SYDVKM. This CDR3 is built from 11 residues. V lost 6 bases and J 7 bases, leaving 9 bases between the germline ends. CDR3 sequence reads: CASSSKSGYTF. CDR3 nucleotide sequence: TGTGCCAGCAGCTCTAAGTCTGGCTACACCTTC.

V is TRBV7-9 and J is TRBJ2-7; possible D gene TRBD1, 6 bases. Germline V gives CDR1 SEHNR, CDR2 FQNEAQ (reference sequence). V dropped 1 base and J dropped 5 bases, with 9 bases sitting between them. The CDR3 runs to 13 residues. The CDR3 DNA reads TGTGCCAGCAGCTTAGGCGCAGGGGACGAGCAGTACTTC. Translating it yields CASSLGAGDEQYF. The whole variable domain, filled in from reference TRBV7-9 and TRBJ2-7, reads DTGVSQNPRHKITKRGQNVTFRCDPISEHNRLYWYRQTLGQGPEFLTYFQNEAQLEKSRLLSDRFSAERPKGSFSTLEIQRTEQGDSAMYLCASSLGAGDEQYFGPGTRLTVT.

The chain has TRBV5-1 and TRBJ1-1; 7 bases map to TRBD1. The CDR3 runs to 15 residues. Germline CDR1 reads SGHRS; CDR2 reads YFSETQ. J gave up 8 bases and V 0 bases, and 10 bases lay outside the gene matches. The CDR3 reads CASSLVTGPGGEAFF. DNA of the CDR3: TGCGCCAGCAGCTTGGTGACAGGGCCTGGGGGAGAAGCTTTCTTT.

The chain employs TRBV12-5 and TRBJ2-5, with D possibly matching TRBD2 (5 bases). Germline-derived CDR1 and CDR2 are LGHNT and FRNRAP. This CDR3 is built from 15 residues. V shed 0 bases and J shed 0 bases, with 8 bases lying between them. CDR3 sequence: CASGLVGSYQETQYF. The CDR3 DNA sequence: TGTGCTAGTGGTTTGGTGGGGAGCTACCAAGAGACCCAGTACTTC. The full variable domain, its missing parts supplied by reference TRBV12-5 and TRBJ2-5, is DARVTQTPRHKVTEMGQEVTMRCQPILGHNTVFWYRQTMMQGLELLAYFRNRAPLDDSGMPKDRFSAEMPDATLATLKIQPSEPRDSAVYFCASGLVGSYQETQYFGPGTRLLVL.

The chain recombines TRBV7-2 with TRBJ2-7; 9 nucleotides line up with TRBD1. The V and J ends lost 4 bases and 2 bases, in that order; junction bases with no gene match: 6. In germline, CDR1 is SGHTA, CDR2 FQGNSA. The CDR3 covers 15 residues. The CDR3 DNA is TGTGCCAGCAGCTCCACAGGGGGCTTCGCCTACGAGCAGTACTTC. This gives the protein CASSSTGGFAYEQYF.

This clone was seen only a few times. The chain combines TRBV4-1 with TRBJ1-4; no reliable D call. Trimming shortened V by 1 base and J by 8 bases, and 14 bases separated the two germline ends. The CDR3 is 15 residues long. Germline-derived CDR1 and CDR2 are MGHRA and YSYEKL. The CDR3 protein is CASSQVRVAEEKLFF. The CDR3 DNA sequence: TGCGCCAGCAGCCAAGTCCGGGTGGCGGAGGAAAAACTGTTTTTT.

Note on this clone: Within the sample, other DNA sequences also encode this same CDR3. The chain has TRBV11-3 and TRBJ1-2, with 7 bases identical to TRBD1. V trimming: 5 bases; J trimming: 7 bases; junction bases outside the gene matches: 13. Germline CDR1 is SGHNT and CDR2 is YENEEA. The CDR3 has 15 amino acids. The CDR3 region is CASSPRDRALSGYTF. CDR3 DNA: TGTGCCAGCAGCCCCCGTGACAGGGCCCTCAGTGGCTACACCTTC.

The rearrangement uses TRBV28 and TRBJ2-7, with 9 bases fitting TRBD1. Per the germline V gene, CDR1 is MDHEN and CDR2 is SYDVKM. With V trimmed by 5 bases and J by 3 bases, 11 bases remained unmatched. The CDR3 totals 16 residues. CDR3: CASSRARDRENYEQYF. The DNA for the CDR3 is TGTGCCAGCAGTCGCGCCCGGGACAGGGAGAACTACGAGCAGTACTTC.

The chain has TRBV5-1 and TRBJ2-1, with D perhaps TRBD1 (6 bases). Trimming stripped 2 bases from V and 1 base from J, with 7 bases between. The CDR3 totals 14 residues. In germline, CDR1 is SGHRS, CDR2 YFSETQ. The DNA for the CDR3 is TGCGCCAGCAGCTTCGACAGGTCCTACAATGAGCAGTTCTTC. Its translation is CASSFDRSYNEQFF. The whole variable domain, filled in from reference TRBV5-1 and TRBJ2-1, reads KAGVTQTPRYLIKTRGQQVTLSCSPISGHRSVSWYQQTPGQGLQFLFEYFSETQRNKGNFPGRFSGRQFSNSRSEMNVSTLELGDSALYLCASSFDRSYNEQFFGPGTRLTVL.

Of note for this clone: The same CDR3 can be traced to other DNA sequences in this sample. DNA of the CDR3: TGTGCCAGCAGCTTGACAGGGGGAAAAGAGACCCAGTACTTC. Its translation: CASSLTGGKETQYF. The rearrangement joins TRBV5-4 to TRBJ2-5, with 8 bases fitting TRBD1. The CDR3 is made up of 14 amino acids. CDR1 and CDR2 from the germline V gene are SGHNT and YYREEE (reference sequence). The V segment lost 1 base and the J segment 3 bases; nucleotides outside the gene matches: 2. The full variable domain, its missing parts supplied by reference TRBV5-4 and TRBJ2-5, is ETGVTQSPTHLIKTRGQQVTLRCSSQSGHNTVSWYQQALGQGPQFIFQYYREEENGRGNFPPRFSGLQFPNYSSELNVNALELDDSALYLCASSLTGGKETQYFGPGTRLLVL.

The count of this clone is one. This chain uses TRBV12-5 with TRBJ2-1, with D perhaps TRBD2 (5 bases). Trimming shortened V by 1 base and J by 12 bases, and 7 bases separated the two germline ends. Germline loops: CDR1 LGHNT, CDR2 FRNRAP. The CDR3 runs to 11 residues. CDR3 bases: TGTGCTAGTGGTTTGGGGGCGGGGCAGTTCTTC. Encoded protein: CASGLGAGQFF.

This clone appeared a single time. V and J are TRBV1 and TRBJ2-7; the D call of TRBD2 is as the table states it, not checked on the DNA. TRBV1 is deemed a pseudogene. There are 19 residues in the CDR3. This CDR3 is CTSSQKGTSGRASGREQYF. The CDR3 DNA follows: TGCACCAGCAGCCAAAAAGGGACTAGCGGGAGGGCCTCCGGTCGGGAGCAGTACTTC.

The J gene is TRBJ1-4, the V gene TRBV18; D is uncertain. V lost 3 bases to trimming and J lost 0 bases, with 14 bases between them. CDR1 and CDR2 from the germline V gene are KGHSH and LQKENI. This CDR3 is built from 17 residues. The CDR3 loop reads CASSPLTPAATNEKLFF. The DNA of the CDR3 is TGTGCCAGCTCACCTCTGACACCCGCAGCAACTAATGAAAAACTGTTTTTT.

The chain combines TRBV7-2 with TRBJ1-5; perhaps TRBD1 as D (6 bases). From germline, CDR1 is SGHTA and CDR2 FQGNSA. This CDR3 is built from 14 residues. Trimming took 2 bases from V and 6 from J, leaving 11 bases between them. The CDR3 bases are TGTGCCAGCAGCTTAACAGGGTGGGGTCAGCCCCAGCATTTT. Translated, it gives CASSLTGWGQPQHF.